A selection of T cell receptor beta chains follows, all from one sample in a study of T cell repertoires in cytomegalovirus infection. TCRdb re-derived calls from the reads in MiXCR, one entry per CDR3 protein. The data hold just over 150,000 distinct CDR3 sequences, with about a quarter observed a single time. Sample: PBMCs. Every receptor here comes from a human donor in good health (CMV status not recorded). Some clones in this sample may be carry-over from other donors' samples. Both conserved end residues are part of each CDR3. D genes are given only for firm matches. Where a row states a size, it is once, few, many or the class of an expanded clone; other rows omit it.

size: few
D: .
J: TRBJ1-6
V: TRBV20-1
CDR3: CSASNQGNSPLHF
DNA: TGCAGTGCTAGTAACCAGGGAAATTCACCCCTCCACTTT

size: few
D: TRBD2
J: TRBJ2-3
V: TRBV2
CDR3: CASSERASGPFTDTQYF
DNA: TGTGCCAGCAGTGAAAGGGCTAGCGGGCCATTCACAGATACGCAGTATTTT

size: few
D: TRBD2
J: TRBJ2-3
V: TRBV5-4
CDR3: CASSRGLAGSNTQYF
DNA: TGTGCCAGCAGCCGGGGACTAGCGGGAAGTAATACGCAGTATTTT

size: .
D: .
J: TRBJ2-5
V: TRBV19
CDR3: CASSMGTTETQYF
DNA: TGTGCCAGTAGTATGGGGACAACAGAGACCCAGTACTTC

size: once
D: .
J: TRBJ2-7
V: TRBV7-9
CDR3: CASSLQTDTRSF
DNA: TGTGCCAGCAGCTTACAGACGGATACCAGGAGCTTC

size: .
D: .
J: TRBJ2-1
V: TRBV6-5
CDR3: CASSRGGFGEQFF
DNA: TGTGCCAGCAGTCGAGGAGGCTTTGGGGAGCAGTTCTTC

size: many
D: TRBD2
J: TRBJ2-5
V: TRBV7-2
CDR3: CASSLRAGGGQETQYF
DNA: TGTGCCAGCAGCTTGAGAGCGGGAGGTGGGCAAGAGACCCAGTACTTC

size: few
D: .
J: TRBJ2-7
V: TRBV11-2
CDR3: CASSPRTGGVIGEQYF
DNA: TGTGCCAGCAGCCCCCGAACAGGGGGGGTTATCGGCGAGCAGTACTTC

size: many
D: .
J: TRBJ1-5
V: TRBV7-2
CDR3: CASSLDDSNQPQHF
DNA: TGTGCCAGCAGCTTAGATGATAGCAATCAGCCCCAGCATTTT

size: .
D: .
J: TRBJ2-3
V: TRBV14
CDR3: CASSQDGGASTDTQYF
DNA: TGTGCCAGCAGCCAAGATGGCGGGGCCAGCACAGATACGCAGTATTTT

size: once
D: .
J: TRBJ2-7
V: TRBV2
CDR3: CASTHLADSYEQYF
DNA: TGTGCCAGCACCCATCTGGCCGACTCCTACGAGCAGTACTTC

size: .
D: .
J: TRBJ1-2
V: TRBV12-3/TRBV12-4
CDR3: CASTEGQTYGYTF
DNA: TGTGCCAGCACCGAAGGACAGACCTATGGCTACACCTTC

size: few
D: TRBD2
J: TRBJ2-3
V: TRBV5-1
CDR3: CASSLESTSGGLYF
DNA: TGCGCCAGCAGCTTGGAGTCGACGAGCGGGGGGTTGTATTTT

size: .
D: .
J: TRBJ2-7
V: TRBV11-2
CDR3: CASSIRGRSYEQYF
DNA: TGTGCCAGCAGCATAAGGGGAAGGTCCTACGAGCAGTACTTC

size: .
D: .
J: TRBJ2-7
V: TRBV7-8
CDR3: CASSWAQTDYEQYF
DNA: TGTGCCAGCAGCTGGGCACAGACTGACTACGAGCAGTACTTC

size: few
D: TRBD2
J: TRBJ2-1
V: TRBV20-1
CDR3: CSALRGSSYNEQFF
DNA: TGCAGTGCTTTGCGCGGGAGCTCCTACAATGAGCAGTTCTTC

size: .
D: .
J: TRBJ2-3
V: TRBV18
CDR3: CASSPFGSGLLTDTQYF
DNA: TGTGCCAGCTCACCATTTGGATCGGGCCTACTCACAGATACGCAGTATTTT

size: .
D: .
J: TRBJ1-1
V: TRBV28
CDR3: CASSFLAGTNTEAFF
DNA: TGTGCCAGCAGTTTCCTGGCAGGAACTAACACTGAAGCTTTCTTT

size: .
D: .
J: TRBJ1-2
V: TRBV28
CDR3: CASRYPQNGYTF
DNA: TGTGCCAGCCGGTATCCACAGAATGGCTACACCTTC

size: many
D: .
J: TRBJ2-7
V: TRBV28
CDR3: CASSFQNYEQYF
DNA: TGTGCCAGCAGTTTTCAGAACTACGAGCAGTACTTC

size: .
D: TRBD1
J: TRBJ2-7
V: TRBV4-1
CDR3: CASSKDRGSYEQYF
DNA: TGCGCCAGCAGCAAGGACAGGGGCTCCTACGAGCAGTACTTC

size: many
D: .
J: TRBJ1-5
V: TRBV7-2
CDR3: CASSLYRTDNQPQHF
DNA: TGTGCCAGCAGCTTGTACCGGACGGACAATCAGCCCCAGCATTTT

size: few
D: TRBD1
J: TRBJ1-5
V: TRBV29-1
CDR3: CSVSYTGDQPQHF
DNA: TGCAGCGTTTCGTATACAGGGGACCAGCCCCAGCATTTT

size: .
D: .
J: TRBJ1-3
V: TRBV28
CDR3: CASSPSDRTGNTIYF
DNA: TGTGCCAGCAGTCCCAGCGACCGAACCGGAAACACCATATATTTT

size: many
D: .
J: TRBJ1-1
V: TRBV7-3
CDR3: CASSLDQGNTEAFF
DNA: TGTGCCAGCAGCTTGGACCAGGGGAACACTGAAGCTTTCTTT

size: .
D: TRBD2
J: TRBJ2-5
V: TRBV5-4
CDR3: CTSSLQGGETQYF
DNA: TGTACCAGCAGCTTGCAGGGAGGGGAGACCCAGTACTTC

size: .
D: TRBD2
J: TRBJ2-5
V: TRBV20-1
CDR3: CSASLAGSLGAQYF
DNA: TGCAGTGCTAGTCTAGCGGGATCACTCGGGGCCCAGTACTTC

size: .
D: TRBD2
J: TRBJ2-3
V: TRBV2
CDR3: CASSESSGGLDTQYF
DNA: TGTGCCAGCAGTGAGTCCAGCGGGGGGCTGGATACGCAGTATTTT

size: .
D: TRBD2
J: TRBJ2-1
V: TRBV19
CDR3: CASSIGSGTYNEQFF
DNA: TGTGCCAGTAGTATAGGTAGCGGGACATACAATGAGCAGTTCTTC

size: .
D: .
J: TRBJ2-7
V: TRBV29-1
CDR3: CSVEGTYEQYF
DNA: TGCAGCGTTGAAGGTACCTACGAGCAGTACTTC

size: few
D: .
J: TRBJ1-1
V: TRBV28
CDR3: CASRGPRRSEAFF
DNA: TGTGCCAGCAGAGGTCCCCGACGAAGTGAAGCTTTCTTT

size: many
D: TRBD1
J: TRBJ2-1
V: TRBV28
CDR3: CASSPTQGQGHNEQFF
DNA: TGTGCCAGCAGTCCAACCCAGGGACAGGGGCACAATGAGCAGTTCTTC

size: .
D: .
J: TRBJ1-1
V: TRBV11-1
CDR3: CASSLTSGGRTEAFF
DNA: TGTGCCAGCAGCTTAACATCGGGGGGGCGGACTGAAGCTTTCTTT

size: .
D: .
J: TRBJ1-2
V: TRBV7-4
CDR3: CASSLETINYGYTF
DNA: TGTGCCAGCAGCTTAGAGACCATTAACTATGGCTACACCTTC

size: .
D: TRBD2
J: TRBJ2-1
V: TRBV6-2/TRBV6-3
CDR3: CASTPQGGGLNNEQFF
DNA: TGTGCCAGCACACCTCAGGGCGGGGGGCTTAATAATGAGCAGTTCTTC

size: many
D: TRBD1
J: TRBJ1-2
V: TRBV27
CDR3: CASSPGTGSYGYTF
DNA: TGTGCCAGCAGTCCTGGGACAGGATCCTATGGCTACACCTTC

size: .
D: .
J: TRBJ1-1
V: TRBV27
CDR3: CASSLGEGVGTEAFF
DNA: TGTGCCAGCAGTTTAGGAGAGGGTGTCGGCACTGAAGCTTTCTTT

size: .
D: TRBD2
J: TRBJ2-1
V: TRBV20-1
CDR3: CSAILRTSGLVGTYNEQFF
DNA: TGCAGTGCGATCCTAAGGACTAGCGGGTTAGTAGGAACCTACAATGAGCAGTTCTTC

size: .
D: .
J: TRBJ2-4
V: TRBV28
CDR3: CASSLTSAGFLQYF
DNA: TGTGCCAGCAGTTTAACTTCGGCCGGCTTCCTTCAGTACTTC

size: few
D: .
J: TRBJ2-3
V: TRBV7-3
CDR3: CASSLMLAPGDTQYF
DNA: TGTGCCAGCAGCTTAATGTTGGCACCTGGGGATACGCAGTATTTT

size: .
D: TRBD2
J: TRBJ2-2
V: TRBV4-3
CDR3: CASSRVAGGPGGGELFF
DNA: TGCGCCAGCAGCCGGGTAGCGGGAGGGCCGGGGGGCGGGGAGCTGTTTTTT

size: .
D: .
J: TRBJ1-5
V: TRBV28
CDR3: CASSEMSGNDQPQHF
DNA: TGTGCCAGCAGCGAAATGTCAGGGAACGATCAGCCCCAGCATTTT

size: .
D: .
J: TRBJ1-1
V: TRBV12-3/TRBV12-4
CDR3: CASSAGVNTEAFF
DNA: TGTGCCAGCAGCGCAGGGGTAAACACTGAAGCTTTCTTT

size: .
D: .
J: TRBJ2-5
V: TRBV6-2/TRBV6-3
CDR3: CASSYHETQYF
DNA: TGTGCCAGCAGTTATCACGAGACCCAGTACTTC

size: .
D: TRBD1
J: TRBJ1-1
V: TRBV6-2/TRBV6-3
CDR3: CASCPGQGNTEAFF
DNA: TGTGCCAGCTGCCCGGGACAGGGGAACACTGAAGCTTTCTTT

size: few
D: .
J: TRBJ1-1
V: TRBV7-9
CDR3: CASRGGLAEAFF
DNA: TGTGCCAGCAGGGGGGGGCTCGCTGAAGCTTTCTTT

size: .
D: .
J: TRBJ2-1
V: TRBV9
CDR3: CASSGFPLAYEQFF
DNA: TGTGCCAGCAGCGGATTCCCCCTAGCCTATGAGCAGTTCTTC

size: many
D: .
J: TRBJ1-2
V: TRBV2
CDR3: CASSATGNYGYTF
DNA: TGTGCCAGCAGTGCGACAGGCAACTATGGCTACACCTTC

size: many
D: TRBD1
J: TRBJ1-1
V: TRBV4-3
CDR3: CASSQFAGTGGTFGTEAFF
DNA: TGCGCCAGCAGCCAATTTGCCGGGACAGGGGGTACCTTCGGGACTGAAGCTTTCTTT

size: .
D: .
J: TRBJ2-1
V: TRBV4-1
CDR3: CASSQVLDEQFF
DNA: TGCGCCAGCAGCCAAGTTTTAGATGAGCAGTTCTTC